These T cell receptor beta chains were read from a single sample in a study of cytomegalovirus exposure and HLA in healthy donors. This table comes from immunoSEQ multiplex PCR, and its TCRdb copy is limited to in-frame clones, with some not included. In all, the sample yields some 75,000 clones. The specimen sequenced was PBMCs. These receptors were taken from a boy between 10 and 17 years old in good health and CMV-seronegative. The CDR3 runs from the conserved cysteine through the conserved F or W. The order of the fields is CDR3 protein, CDR3 DNA, V gene, J gene, D gene. D genes are given only for firm matches.

CDR3: CSVEDWASGGEENQYF
DNA: TGCAGCGTTGAAGATTGGGCTAGCGGGGGGGAAGAGAACCAGTACTTC
V: TRBV29-1
J: TRBJ2-5
D: TRBD2

CDR3: CASSRDQEAANEKLFF
DNA: TGTGCCAGCTCACGGGATCAGGAGGCAGCTAATGAAAAACTGTTTTTT
V: TRBV18
J: TRBJ1-4
D: -

CDR3: CASTLTDTQYF
DNA: TGTGCCAGCACTTTGACTGATACGCAGTATTTT
V: TRBV11-2
J: TRBJ2-3
D: -

CDR3: CASSLPGTGRNNEQFF
DNA: TGTGCCAGCAGCCTACCCGGGACAGGGAGAAACAATGAGCAGTTCTTC
V: TRBV7-9
J: TRBJ2-1
D: TRBD1

CDR3: CASSLAGGGEQYF
DNA: TGTGCCAGCAGCTTAGCGGGGGGTGGCGAGCAGTACTTC
V: TRBV7-9
J: TRBJ2-7
D: -

CDR3: CASSSFTSGVGDEQFF
DNA: TGTGCCAGCAGCTCGTTCACTAGCGGGGTTGGGGATGAGCAGTTCTTC
V: TRBV7-9
J: TRBJ2-1
D: TRBD2

CDR3: CASSFLLDRGHGYTF
DNA: TGTGCCAGCAGCTTCCTCCTCGACAGGGGCCATGGCTACACCTTC
V: TRBV7-9
J: TRBJ1-2
D: TRBD1

CDR3: CASSKIGTGGTQYF
DNA: TGTGCCAGTAGTAAAATCGGGACAGGGGGGACCCAGTACTTC
V: TRBV19
J: TRBJ2-5
D: TRBD1

CDR3: CASSSQGNTEAFF
DNA: TGTGCCAGCAGTAGTCAGGGGAACACTGAAGCTTTCTTT
V: TRBV6-1
J: TRBJ1-1
D: -

CDR3: CATSSQRAGGPLGDTQYF
DNA: TGTGCCACCAGCAGTCAGAGAGCGGGGGGGCCGTTAGGTGATACGCAGTATTTT
V: TRBV15
J: TRBJ2-3
D: TRBD2

CDR3: CASTRTGSGYTF
DNA: TGTGCCAGCACCAGGACAGGGAGTGGCTACACCTTC
V: TRBV6-5
J: TRBJ1-2
D: TRBD1

CDR3: CASSQDRSAGNTIYF
DNA: TGCGCCAGCAGCCAAGATCGGAGCGCTGGAAACACCATATATTTT
V: TRBV4-3
J: TRBJ1-3
D: -

CDR3: CASRGDRESYGYTF
DNA: TGTGCCAGCAGGGGGGACAGGGAAAGCTATGGCTACACCTTC
V: TRBV6-1
J: TRBJ1-2
D: TRBD1

CDR3: CASSATLGWEVTGELFF
DNA: TGTGCCAGTAGTGCCACCCTTGGGTGGGAGGTCACCGGGGAGCTGTTTTTT
V: TRBV19
J: TRBJ2-2
D: -

CDR3: CASARYATDPNTEAFF
DNA: TGTGCCAGCGCACGCTACGCAACAGATCCTAACACTGAAGCTTTCTTT
V: TRBV18
J: TRBJ1-1
D: -

CDR3: CASSDRSSGANVLTF
DNA: TGTGCCAGCAGCGATAGAAGCTCTGGGGCCAACGTCCTGACTTTC
V: TRBV9
J: TRBJ2-6
D: -

CDR3: CASSVLRETQYF
DNA: TGTGCCAGCAGCGTACTACGCGAGACCCAGTACTTC
V: TRBV2
J: TRBJ2-5
D: -

CDR3: CASSLGGTFNQPQHF
DNA: TGTGCCAGCAGCTTAGGGGGGACATTCAATCAGCCCCAGCATTTT
V: TRBV7-9
J: TRBJ1-5
D: -

CDR3: CASSSPGTGREQYF
DNA: TGTGCCAGCAGTTCCCCCGGGACAGGGAGGGAGCAGTACTTC
V: TRBV6-5
J: TRBJ2-7
D: TRBD1

CDR3: CSVLTGISYEQYF
DNA: TGCAGCGTTCTCACAGGCATCTCCTACGAGCAGTACTTC
V: TRBV29-1
J: TRBJ2-7
D: -

CDR3: CASSLAVAGANYGYTF
DNA: TGTGCCAGCAGCTTAGCGGTGGCGGGAGCTAACTATGGCTACACCTTC
V: TRBV7-8
J: TRBJ1-2
D: -

CDR3: CASSQDRGLAGGFVGEQFF
DNA: TGCGCCAGCAGCCAAGATCGGGGACTAGCGGGAGGATTTGTAGGTGAGCAGTTCTTC
V: TRBV4-3
J: TRBJ2-1
D: TRBD2

CDR3: CASSYEAGTGAFF
DNA: TGTGCCAGCAGTTACGAAGCGGGAACGGGAGCTTTCTTT
V: TRBV6-5
J: TRBJ1-1
D: -

CDR3: CASSVASGRGTDTQYF
DNA: TGTGCCAGCAGCGTAGCTAGTGGGAGGGGCACAGATACGCAGTATTTT
V: TRBV9
J: TRBJ2-3
D: TRBD2

CDR3: CASSVDRGEKLFF
DNA: TGTGCCAGCAGCGTAGACAGGGGTGAAAAACTGTTTTTT
V: TRBV9
J: TRBJ1-4
D: TRBD1

CDR3: CASSLLQTGAEKLFF
DNA: TGTGCCAGCAGCCTTCTTCAGACAGGAGCTGAAAAACTGTTTTTT
V: TRBV5-5
J: TRBJ1-4
D: -

CDR3: CAWSGSEYQETQYF
DNA: TGTGCCTGGAGTGGCAGCGAGTACCAAGAGACCCAGTACTTC
V: TRBV30
J: TRBJ2-5
D: -

CDR3: CASSLSTPYEQYF
DNA: TGTGCCAGCAGTTTAAGTACTCCCTACGAGCAGTACTTC
V: TRBV27
J: TRBJ2-7
D: -

CDR3: CASSYGGQGTYEQYF
DNA: TGTGCCAGCAGTTACGGGGGACAGGGAACCTACGAGCAGTACTTC
V: TRBV6-5
J: TRBJ2-7
D: TRBD1

CDR3: CASSEPLWDRANYGYTF
DNA: TGTGCCAGCAGTGAACCCCTTTGGGACAGGGCTAACTATGGCTACACCTTC
V: TRBV6-1
J: TRBJ1-2
D: TRBD1

CDR3: CASRARGTNYNEQFF
DNA: TGTGCCAGCAGAGCGAGGGGGACCAACTACAATGAGCAGTTCTTC
V: TRBV28
J: TRBJ2-1
D: -

CDR3: CASSLGLAGGSTDTQYF
DNA: TGTGCCAGCAGCTTAGGACTAGCGGGGGGGAGCACAGATACGCAGTATTTT
V: TRBV13
J: TRBJ2-3
D: TRBD2

CDR3: CASSLQDANYGYTF
DNA: TGCGCCAGCAGCTTACAGGACGCTAACTATGGCTACACCTTC
V: TRBV5-1
J: TRBJ1-2
D: -

CDR3: CTSSQDGLAGGQDTQYF
DNA: TGCACCAGCAGCCAAGATGGCTTAGCGGGGGGGCAGGATACGCAGTATTTT
V: TRBV1
J: TRBJ2-3
D: -

CDR3: CASSPPDRLNTEAFF
DNA: TGCGCCAGCAGCCCTCCCGACAGGCTGAACACTGAAGCTTTCTTT
V: TRBV4-1
J: TRBJ1-1
D: -

CDR3: CAISESNAGGVNTEAFF
DNA: TGTGCCATCAGTGAGTCGAACGCCGGGGGAGTGAACACTGAAGCTTTCTTT
V: TRBV10-3
J: TRBJ1-1
D: -

CDR3: CASSLQGKVTEAFF
DNA: TGCGCCAGCAGCTTGCAGGGAAAGGTCACTGAAGCTTTCTTT
V: TRBV5-1
J: TRBJ1-1
D: -

CDR3: CASSAQDGANVLTF
DNA: TGTGCCAGCAGCGCACAGGATGGGGCCAACGTCCTGACTTTC
V: TRBV7-6
J: TRBJ2-6
D: -

CDR3: CASSLRGGNTEAFF
DNA: TGTGCCAGCAGCCTTAGGGGCGGGAACACTGAAGCTTTCTTT
V: TRBV5-6
J: TRBJ1-1
D: -

CDR3: CASSLEELAGGHEQYF
DNA: TGTGCCAGCAGCTTAGAAGAACTAGCGGGGGGCCACGAGCAGTACTTC
V: TRBV7-2
J: TRBJ2-7
D: TRBD2

CDR3: CASNAGGTEAFF
DNA: TGTGCCAGCAACGCAGGTGGTACTGAAGCTTTCTTT
V: TRBV6-5
J: TRBJ1-1
D: -

CDR3: CASSFRILGQHRELFF
DNA: TGTGCCAGCAGCTTCCGGATCTTAGGACAACACCGGGAGCTGTTTTTT
V: TRBV5-6
J: TRBJ2-2
D: -

CDR3: CASKPRGQGYSTEAFF
DNA: TGTGCCAGTAAGCCTAGGGGACAGGGGTATAGCACTGAAGCTTTCTTT
V: TRBV19
J: TRBJ1-1
D: TRBD1

CDR3: CASSPGQVGETQYF
DNA: TGTGCCAGCAGCCCGGGACAGGTCGGGGAGACCCAGTACTTC
V: TRBV2
J: TRBJ2-5
D: TRBD1

CDR3: CASSLLMTRSYEQYF
DNA: TGTGCCAGCAGCTTGTTGATGACTAGATCCTACGAGCAGTACTTC
V: TRBV5-6
J: TRBJ2-7
D: -

CDR3: CASSTGQGNTEAFF
DNA: TGTGCCAGCTCAACGGGACAGGGGAACACTGAAGCTTTCTTT
V: TRBV18
J: TRBJ1-1
D: TRBD1

CDR3: CASSPRISNTEAFF
DNA: TGTGCCAGCAGCCCGAGGATTTCGAACACTGAAGCTTTCTTT
V: TRBV9
J: TRBJ1-1
D: -